This T cell receptor beta chain derives from a study of chemoradiotherapy in HPV16-positive cancers. The germline CDR1 and CDR2 sequences are MGHDK and SYGVNS. The CDR3 is made up of 11 amino acids. The V end lost 2 bases, the J end lost 8 bases, and 6 bases lay between the germline ends. Some clones are missing from TCRdb's copy, which holds only in-frame ones; the method was immunoSEQ multiplex PCR. The repertoire holds 5,500 to 7,500 clones, with more than 85% as singletons. Samples were taken several times over chemoradiotherapy. Sequencing was performed on tumor tissue, taken from a patient who underwent chemoradiotherapy. This sequence joins TRBV25-1 and TRBJ1-2; D is ambiguous. The sequence was obtained from a human donor with HPV-associated anogenital cancer. The CDR3 DNA is TGTGCCAGCAGTGAACTGTGGGGCTACACCTTC. Encoded protein: CASSELWGYTF.